Given below is one T cell receptor (beta chain) in context. Antigen specificity is unknown. These data belong to a study of OX40 agonist ivuxolimab in advanced cancers. Autoimmune disease history or systemic immunosuppression barred patients. The CDR3 sequence is 12 residues long. Between the trimmed V and J ends, which lost 1 base and 5 bases, there was a span of 6 bases. From germline, CDR1 is LNHNV and CDR2 YYDKDF (reference sequence). Clones were sequenced by immunoSEQ multiplex PCR, and TCRdb holds only the in-frame ones, with some missing. Among roughly 60,000 clones listed, roughly nine tenths were seen once. Study findings and constraints: Circulating CD4+ and CD8+ T cells showed clonal expansion by week 6 at 0.1 to 3.0 mg/kg. Relative to CD4+ cells, CD8+ T cells on average had more expanded clones.

The V and J genes are TRBV15 and TRBJ2-7; D is unclear. Sequenced here: CD4+ or CD8+ T cells sorted from blood, sampled in a trial of the OX40 agonist ivuxolimab. The clonotype originates from an adult with an advanced solid tumor such as melanoma, head and neck, liver or kidney cancer. This chain's CDR3 is CATSRGFNEQYF. As DNA, the CDR3 is TGTGCCACCAGCAGAGGCTTCAACGAGCAGTACTTC.